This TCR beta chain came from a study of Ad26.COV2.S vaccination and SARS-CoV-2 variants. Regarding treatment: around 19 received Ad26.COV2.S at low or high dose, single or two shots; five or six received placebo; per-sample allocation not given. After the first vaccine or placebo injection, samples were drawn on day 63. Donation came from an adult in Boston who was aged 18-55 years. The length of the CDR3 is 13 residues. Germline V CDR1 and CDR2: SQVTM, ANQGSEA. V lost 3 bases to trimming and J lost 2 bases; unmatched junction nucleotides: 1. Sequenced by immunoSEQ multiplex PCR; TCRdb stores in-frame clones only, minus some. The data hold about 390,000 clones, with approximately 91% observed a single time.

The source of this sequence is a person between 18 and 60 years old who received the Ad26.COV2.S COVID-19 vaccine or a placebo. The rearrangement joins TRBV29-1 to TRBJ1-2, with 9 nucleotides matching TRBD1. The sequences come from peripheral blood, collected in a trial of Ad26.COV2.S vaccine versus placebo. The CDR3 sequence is CSVEGQGNYGYTF. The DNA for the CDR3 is TGCAGCGTTGAGGGACAGGGAAACTATGGCTACACCTTC.